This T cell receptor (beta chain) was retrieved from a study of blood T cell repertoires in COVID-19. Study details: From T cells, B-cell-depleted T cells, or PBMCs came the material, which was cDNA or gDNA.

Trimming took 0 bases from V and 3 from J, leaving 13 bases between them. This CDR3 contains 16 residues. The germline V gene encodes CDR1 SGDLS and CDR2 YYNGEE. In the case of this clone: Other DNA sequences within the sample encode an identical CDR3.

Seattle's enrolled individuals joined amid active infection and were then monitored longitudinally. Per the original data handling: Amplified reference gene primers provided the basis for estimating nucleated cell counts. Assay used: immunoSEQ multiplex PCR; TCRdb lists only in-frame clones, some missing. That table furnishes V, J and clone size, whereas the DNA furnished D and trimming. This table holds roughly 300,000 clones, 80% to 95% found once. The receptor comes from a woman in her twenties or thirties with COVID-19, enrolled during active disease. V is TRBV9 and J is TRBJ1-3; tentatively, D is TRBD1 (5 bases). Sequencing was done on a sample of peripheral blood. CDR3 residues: CASSVGGRVGGNTIYF. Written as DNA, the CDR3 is TGTGCCAGCAGCGTAGGGGGCAGGGTAGGTGGAAACACCATATATTTT.